The 16 T cell receptor beta chains below were found in one sample sequenced in a study of blood T cell repertoires in COVID-19 (dated by TCRdb to the early 2020s). Receptor amplification or capture employed the immunoSEQ multiplex PCR assay. The table comes from immuneACCESS by way of TCRdb, which keeps in-frame sequences with V and J called. Part of the clones is missing from these tables; in studies checked, under half for an unresolved V gene and the rest for unknown reasons. This sample lists about 130,000 clones; over 75% were detected once. The ten largest clones add up to 2% to 2.5% of the sample. Specimen: peripheral blood. The receptors stem from a man in his 70s with active COVID-19.

The J gene is TRBJ1-1, the V gene TRBV7-2; D not certain. Germline CDR1 SGHTA, CDR2 FQGNSA. The V gene lost 0 bases and the J gene lost 2 bases, with 7 bases spanning the gap. The CDR3 has 14 residues. Written as DNA, the CDR3 is TGTGCCAGCAGCTTAGCGGCAGGAAACACTGAAGCTTTCTTT. Translating gives CASSLAAGNTEAFF.

CDR3 residues: CASSPGKRRGGGTDTQYF. In DNA form, the CDR3 reads TGTGCCAGCAGTCCCGGCAAGCGGAGGGGAGGTGGCACAGATACGCAGTATTTT. The rearrangement links TRBV6-4 to TRBJ2-3; perhaps TRBD2 as D (6 bases). The germline gives CDR1 MRHNA, CDR2 SNTAGT. The length of the CDR3 is 18 residues. The V and J ends lost 5 bases and 1 base respectively, with 22 bases between them.

The V gene is TRBV11-2, the J gene TRBJ1-5; no reliable D call. With 3 bases removed from V and 0 bases from J, the gap between germline ends came to 9 bases. Germline V gene sequence: CDR1 SGHAT, CDR2 FQNNGV. The length of the CDR3 is 15 residues. The CDR3 DNA sequence: TGTGCCAGCAGCTTTAGCATGAATAGCAATCAGCCCCAGCATTTT. Its translation is CASSFSMNSNQPQHF.

This chain links TRBV7-3 with TRBJ2-2, with D perhaps matching TRBD1 (6 bases). CDR1 SGHTA and CDR2 FQGTGA come from the germline V gene. V was trimmed by 3 bases and J by 6 bases, leaving 8 bases between them. The CDR3 contains 13 residues. The CDR3 spells CASSFTGSGELFF. CDR3 sequence (DNA): TGTGCCAGCAGCTTTACAGGGTCCGGGGAGCTGTTTTTT.

This sequence joins TRBV6-6 and TRBJ1-5, with 7 nucleotides matching TRBD1. V dropped 0 bases and J dropped 5; count of bases not matched to a gene: 1. The CDR3 is 14 amino acids. Germline V gene sequence: CDR1 MNHNY, CDR2 SVGAGI (reference sequence). CDR3 region: CASSYSGGDQPQHF. As DNA, the CDR3 is TGTGCCAGCAGTTACTCAGGGGGCGATCAGCCCCAGCATTTT.

The rearrangement uses TRBV6-5 and TRBJ2-1, with D tentatively TRBD1 (6 bases). The CDR3 is made up of 11 amino acids. Germline V lookup: CDR1 MNHEY, CDR2 SVGAGI. Trimming left V 4 bases short and J 10 bases short, with 8 bases between. CDR3 amino acids: CASSFGQEQFF. The DNA for the CDR3 is TGTGCCAGCAGTTTCGGACAGGAGCAGTTCTTC.

The chain has TRBV6-5 and TRBJ1-5; no reliable D call. The CDR3 is 14 amino acids. The germline V and J ends were trimmed by 8 bases and 7 bases, with 18 bases remaining between them. Germline-derived CDR1 and CDR2 are MNHEY and SVGAGI. DNA of the CDR3: TGTGCCAGCTCCCCCGGAGGTGGAGGACAGCCCCAGCATTTT. Translated, it gives CASSPGGGGQPQHF.

V and J are TRBV6-5 and TRBJ2-1; D might be TRBD2 (5 bases). There are 12 residues in the CDR3. V was clipped by 6 bases and J by 6 bases, with 9 bases between them. The germline gives CDR1 MNHEY, CDR2 SVGAGI. The CDR3 region is CASSPRVNEQFF. For the CDR3, the DNA is TGTGCCAGCAGCCCGAGGGTCAATGAGCAGTTCTTC.

The V and J genes are TRBV7-2 and TRBJ2-1, with a weak D call TRBD2 (5 bases). The V gene's germline CDR1 is SGHTA and CDR2 FQGNSA. Trimming pared 5 bases from V and 9 bases from J, leaving 14 bases between. There are 13 residues in the CDR3. In nucleotides, the CDR3 is TGTGCCAGCAGCGTCGAGGGCGTCGGTGAGCAGTTCTTC. It specifies CASSVEGVGEQFF.

V and J are TRBV7-8 and TRBJ2-2, with D possibly matching TRBD2 (6 bases). This CDR3 is 14 amino acids long. Trimming removed 6 bases at V and 1 base at J, with 9 bases between. The germline V gene has CDR1 SGHVS and CDR2 FQNEAQ. The CDR3 region is CASRTRGNTGELFF. The CDR3 nucleotides are TGTGCCAGCAGGACGCGGGGGAACACCGGGGAGCTGTTTTTT.

CDR3 bases: TGTGCCAGCAGCTTACGAGGGACAGGGGGCGGTCATACGCAGTATTTT. It yields the protein CASSLRGTGGGHTQYF. The rearrangement links TRBV5-6 to TRBJ2-3; TRBD1 matches 12 bases. The CDR3 totals 16 residues. From germline, CDR1 is SGHDT and CDR2 YYEEEE. With 2 bases clipped from V and 7 bases from J, the junction kept 8 bases outside the gene matches.

V and J are TRBV19 and TRBJ2-3; 9 bases are shared with TRBD2. Losses at the gene ends were 10 bases for V and 2 bases for J; bases not matched to a gene: 10. The CDR3 is 15 residues long. Germline lookup yields CDR1 LNHDA and CDR2 SQIVND (reference sequence). The DNA for the CDR3 is TGTGCCACCGCGGGAATAGCGGGAGACACAGATACGCAGTATTTT. Its protein product is CATAGIAGDTDTQYF.

The rearrangement links TRBV28 to TRBJ2-7; 8 nucleotides line up with TRBD2. Germline CDR1 reads MDHEN; CDR2 reads SYDVKM. V trimming: 11 bases; J trimming: 6 bases; junction bases outside the gene matches: 18. This CDR3 is 15 amino acids long. CDR3 nucleotide sequence: TGTGCCCGCCGTGGGGGCGGGGGGTATTCGGGCGAGCAGTACTTC. This gives the protein CARRGGGGYSGEQYF.

The V call is TRBV29-1, the J call TRBJ2-4, with D perhaps TRBD1 (6 bases). The CDR3 has 13 amino acids. Deletions cut 7 bases from V and 3 bases from J, with 13 bases between. Germline lookup yields CDR1 SQVTM and CDR2 ANQGSEA. The CDR3 DNA reads TGCAGCGCCCTAGGGGACATCAAAAACATTCAGTACTTC. Translating it yields CSALGDIKNIQYF.

V gene TRBV29-1 combines with J gene TRBJ2-1; 11 positions match TRBD2. V lost 7 bases, J lost 9 bases, and 8 bases stayed unmatched. The length of the CDR3 is 13 residues. Germline loops: CDR1 SQVTM, CDR2 ANQGSEA. Here the CDR3 DNA reads TGCAGCGCCGGGACTAGCGGCTTTGCTGAGCAGTTCTTC. It codes for CSAGTSGFAEQFF.

The chain links TRBV28 to TRBJ1-5; no clear D gene. Germline assignment: CDR1 MDHEN and CDR2 SYDVKM. V lost 3 bases, J lost 6 bases, and 18 bases lay in between. The CDR3 contains 16 residues. The CDR3 spells CASSFIGSRVGQPQHF. Written as DNA, the CDR3 is TGTGCCAGCAGTTTTATCGGCAGTCGGGTGGGTCAGCCCCAGCATTTT.